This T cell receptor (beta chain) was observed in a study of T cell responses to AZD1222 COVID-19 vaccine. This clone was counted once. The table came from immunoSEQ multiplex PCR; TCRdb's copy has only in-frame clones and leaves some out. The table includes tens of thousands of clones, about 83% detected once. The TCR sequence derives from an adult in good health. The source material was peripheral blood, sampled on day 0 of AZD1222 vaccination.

The CDR3 here is CATSISISDTQYF. The CDR3 DNA follows: TGTGCCACCAGCATAAGTATCTCGGATACGCAGTATTTT. The chain is built from TRBV15 and TRBJ2-3; D unresolved. CDR1 LNHNV and CDR2 YYDKDF come from the germline V gene (reference sequence). The V end was cut by 4 bases, the J end by 6 bases, with 11 bases between. CDR3 size: 13 residues.